This TCR beta chain was sequenced for a study of graft-versus-host responses after intestinal transplantation. Study background: Each recipient received a multivisceral, liver-intestinal, or isolated intestinal graft. Anti-thymocyte globulin served as induction for all recipients, who then took tacrolimus and steroids for 2 to 4 years.

Once graft tissue had been processed, intraepithelial and lamina propria lymphocytes were released. With 1 base removed from V and 3 bases from J, the gap between germline ends came to 10 bases. The CDR3 runs 14 residues. Germline V CDR1 and CDR2: LGHNT, FRNRAP. TCRdb keeps only in-frame clones here, not all; method: immunoSEQ multiplex PCR. The sample lists approximately 63,000 clones, 89% occurring once. The sequence derives from a human patient who received an intestinal transplant, so some T cells may come from the graft donor. The sequencing here drew on ileum tissue, taken 350 to 400 days after transplant. The rearrangement uses TRBV12-5 and TRBJ2-7, with a tentative D call TRBD1 (6 bases). For the CDR3, the DNA is TGTGCTAGTGGTTTGGCCCGGACAGTCTACGAGCAGTACTTC. This gives the protein CASGLARTVYEQYF.